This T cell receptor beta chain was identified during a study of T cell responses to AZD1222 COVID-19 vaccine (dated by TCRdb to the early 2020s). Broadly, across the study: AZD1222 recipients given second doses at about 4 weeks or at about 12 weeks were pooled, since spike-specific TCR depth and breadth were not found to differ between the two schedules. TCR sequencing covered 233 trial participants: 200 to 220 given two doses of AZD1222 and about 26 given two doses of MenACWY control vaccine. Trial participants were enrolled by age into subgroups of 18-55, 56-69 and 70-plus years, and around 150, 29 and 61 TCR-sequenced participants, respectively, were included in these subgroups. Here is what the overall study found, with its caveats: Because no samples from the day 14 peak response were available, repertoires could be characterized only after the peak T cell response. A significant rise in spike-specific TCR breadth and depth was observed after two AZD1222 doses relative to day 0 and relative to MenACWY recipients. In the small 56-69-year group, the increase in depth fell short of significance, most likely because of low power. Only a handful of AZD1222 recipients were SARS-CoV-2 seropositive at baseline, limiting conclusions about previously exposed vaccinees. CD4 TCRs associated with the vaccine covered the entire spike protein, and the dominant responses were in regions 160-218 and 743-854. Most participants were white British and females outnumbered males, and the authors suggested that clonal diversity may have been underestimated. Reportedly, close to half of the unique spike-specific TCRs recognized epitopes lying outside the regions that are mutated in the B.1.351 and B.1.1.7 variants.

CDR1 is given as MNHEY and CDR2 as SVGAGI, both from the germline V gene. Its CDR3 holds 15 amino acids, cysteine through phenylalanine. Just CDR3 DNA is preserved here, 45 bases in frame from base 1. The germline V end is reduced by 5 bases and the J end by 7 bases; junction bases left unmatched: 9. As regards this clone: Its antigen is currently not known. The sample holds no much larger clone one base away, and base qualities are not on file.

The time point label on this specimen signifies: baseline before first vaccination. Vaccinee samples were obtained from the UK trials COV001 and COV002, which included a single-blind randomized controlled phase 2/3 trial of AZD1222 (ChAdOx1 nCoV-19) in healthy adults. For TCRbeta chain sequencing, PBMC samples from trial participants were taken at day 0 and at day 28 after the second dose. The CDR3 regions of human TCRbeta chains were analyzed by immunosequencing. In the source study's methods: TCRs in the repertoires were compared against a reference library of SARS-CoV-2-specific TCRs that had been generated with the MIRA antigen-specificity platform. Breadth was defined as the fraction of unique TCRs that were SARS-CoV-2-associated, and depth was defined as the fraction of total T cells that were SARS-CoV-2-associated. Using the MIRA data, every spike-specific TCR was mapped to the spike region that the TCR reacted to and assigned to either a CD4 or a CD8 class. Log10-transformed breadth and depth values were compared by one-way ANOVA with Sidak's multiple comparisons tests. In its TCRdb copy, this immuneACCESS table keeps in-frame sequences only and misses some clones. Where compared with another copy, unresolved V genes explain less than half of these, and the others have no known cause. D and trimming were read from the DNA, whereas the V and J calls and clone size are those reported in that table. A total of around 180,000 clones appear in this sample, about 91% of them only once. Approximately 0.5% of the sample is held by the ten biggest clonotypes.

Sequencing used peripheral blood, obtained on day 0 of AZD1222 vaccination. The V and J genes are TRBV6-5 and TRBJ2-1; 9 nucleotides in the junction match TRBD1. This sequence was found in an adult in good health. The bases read TGTGCCAGCAGTACCCGGGACAGGGTTGGGAATGAGCAGTTCTTC. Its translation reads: CASSTRDRVGNEQFF.